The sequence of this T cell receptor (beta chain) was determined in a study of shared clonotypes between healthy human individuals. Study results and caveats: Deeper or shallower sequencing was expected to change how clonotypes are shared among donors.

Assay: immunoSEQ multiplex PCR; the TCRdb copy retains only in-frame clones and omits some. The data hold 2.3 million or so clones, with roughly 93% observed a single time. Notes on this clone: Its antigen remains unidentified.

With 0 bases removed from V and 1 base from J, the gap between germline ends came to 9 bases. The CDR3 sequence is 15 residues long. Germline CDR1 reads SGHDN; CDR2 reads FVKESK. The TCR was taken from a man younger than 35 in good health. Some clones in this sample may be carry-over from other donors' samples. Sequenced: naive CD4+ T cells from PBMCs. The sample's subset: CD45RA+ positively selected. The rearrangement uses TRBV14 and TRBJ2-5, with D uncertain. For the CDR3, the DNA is TGTGCCAGCAGCCAAGAAGGGCAGATCCAAGAGACCCAGTACTTC. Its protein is CASSQEGQIQETQYF.